This T cell receptor (beta chain) was documented in a study of neurological immune-mediated disorders. About the research overall: Relapsing-remitting disease affected 31, and secondary progressive 3, of some 34 multiple sclerosis patients.

At least ten counts were recorded for this clonotype. Its cognate antigen is unknown. The V gene's germline CDR1 is MGHRA and CDR2 YSYEKL. With 1 base clipped from V and 5 bases from J, the junction kept 5 bases outside the gene matches. The CDR3 loop spans 16 amino acids. The cDNA was generated by 5'RACE with 10-nucleotide random UMIs. TCRdb ran MiXCR on the 5' RACE reads and lists one entry per CDR3 protein. This table has approximately 90,000 distinct CDR3 sequences, around 3.3% appearing once. The unsorted libraries had their origin in 2 million PBMCs stored at -80 C. General study points: The multiple sclerosis repertoire cluster showed no association with any clinical or MRI feature. The authors stated that larger cohorts are needed.

The gene calls are TRBV4-1 and TRBJ2-5; 12 nucleotides line up with TRBD2. The sequence derives from a woman aged 18-29 years with multiple sclerosis. The sample taken for sequencing was PBMCs. Here the CDR3 reads CASSQALAGGVETQYF. The CDR3, as DNA: TGCGCCAGCAGCCAAGCACTAGCGGGGGGCGTGGAGACCCAGTACTTC.